These T cell receptor beta chains were read from a single sample in a study of T cells in Graves' hyperthyroidism and ophthalmopathy. TCRdb itself ran the multiplex PCR reads through MiXCR, one entry per CDR3 protein. The sample contains 300,000 to 350,000 distinct CDR3 sequences, approximately 17% of which appear only once. Sequenced sample: blood. Receptors originate from a man between 25 and 39 years old with Graves' hyperthyroidism. CDR3s include the opening cysteine and the closing phenylalanine or tryptophan. D genes are given only for firm matches. The size of a clone is reported for some rows only, either as once, few or many, or as a class for expanded clones.

D: TRBD1; J: TRBJ2-3; V: TRBV12-3/TRBV12-4; size: many; CDR3: CASTLQGTITDTQYF; DNA: TGTGCCAGCACCTTACAGGGGACCATCACAGATACGCAGTATTTT
D: .; J: TRBJ1-5; V: TRBV30; size: .; CDR3: CAWSPANGISNQPQHF; DNA: TGTGCCTGGAGTCCGGCCAATGGGATTAGCAATCAGCCCCAGCATTTT
D: .; J: TRBJ2-2; V: TRBV5-1; size: many; CDR3: CASSFDRFDGELFF; DNA: TGCGCCAGCAGCTTTGACAGGTTCGACGGGGAGCTGTTTTTT
D: TRBD2; J: TRBJ2-5; V: TRBV29-1; size: .; CDR3: CSVDEREGQETQYF; DNA: TGCAGCGTTGACGAGCGGGAGGGCCAAGAGACCCAGTACTTC
D: .; J: TRBJ2-1; V: TRBV20-1; size: .; CDR3: CSARRTRDRLHNEQFF; DNA: TGCAGTGCTAGACGGACCCGAGACAGGCTACACAATGAGCAGTTCTTC
D: TRBD1; J: TRBJ2-7; V: TRBV27; size: .; CDR3: CASSFDPRQGSYEQYF; DNA: TGTGCCAGCAGTTTCGACCCTCGACAGGGTTCCTACGAGCAGTACTTC
D: .; J: TRBJ2-1; V: TRBV28; size: .; CDR3: CASSFNVYNEQFF; DNA: TGTGCCAGCAGTTTTAACGTCTACAATGAGCAGTTCTTC
D: .; J: TRBJ2-1; V: TRBV6-1; size: .; CDR3: CASSDNEQFF; DNA: TGTGCCAGCAGTGACAATGAGCAGTTCTTC
D: .; J: TRBJ2-5; V: TRBV5-1; size: .; CDR3: CATAEWDQETQYF; DNA: TGCGCCACTGCTGAGTGGGACCAAGAGACCCAGTACTTC
D: .; J: TRBJ1-1; V: TRBV7-2; size: .; CDR3: CASSPHKGDPTEAFF; DNA: TGTGCCAGCAGCCCCCACAAAGGGGATCCCACTGAAGCTTTCTTT
D: .; J: TRBJ2-1; V: TRBV5-1; size: few; CDR3: CASRGGGTPSYNEQFF; DNA: TGCGCCAGCAGAGGGGGGGGGACACCCTCCTACAATGAGCAGTTCTTC
D: TRBD1; J: TRBJ1-6; V: TRBV19; size: .; CDR3: CASSIGGGANSPLHF; DNA: TGTGCCAGTAGTATAGGAGGGGGCGCAAATTCACCCCTCCACTTT
D: TRBD1; J: TRBJ1-5; V: TRBV7-2; size: few; CDR3: CASSRQGHQPQHF; DNA: TGTGCCAGCAGCCGACAGGGGCATCAGCCCCAGCATTTT
D: .; J: TRBJ1-3; V: TRBV5-1; size: .; CDR3: CASSLEAALLGNTIYF; DNA: TGCGCCAGCAGCTTGGAGGCAGCATTGTTAGGAAACACCATATATTTT
D: TRBD1; J: TRBJ2-2; V: TRBV5-1; size: many; CDR3: CASSRPSQGATGELFF; DNA: TGCGCCAGCAGCCGTCCCTCCCAGGGGGCCACCGGGGAGCTGTTTTTT
D: .; J: TRBJ2-3; V: TRBV6-1; size: many; CDR3: CASKWDNAGTQYF; DNA: TGTGCCAGCAAATGGGACAACGCGGGTACGCAGTATTTT
D: .; J: TRBJ1-6; V: TRBV19; size: few; CDR3: CASSPVGTGNSPLHF; DNA: TGTGCCAGTAGCCCGGTCGGGACGGGAAATTCACCCCTCCACTTT
D: .; J: TRBJ1-5; V: TRBV19; size: .; CDR3: CASRERGNQPQHF; DNA: TGTGCCAGTCGGGAGAGGGGCAATCAGCCCCAGCATTTT
D: .; J: TRBJ2-3; V: TRBV11-2; size: many; CDR3: CASSLGGGNTQYF; DNA: TGTGCCAGCAGCTTGGGGGGAGGAAATACGCAGTATTTT
D: TRBD1; J: TRBJ1-1; V: TRBV18; size: many; CDR3: CASSPGRGQTEAFF; DNA: TGTGCCAGCTCACCAGGCAGGGGGCAAACTGAAGCTTTCTTT
D: TRBD2; J: TRBJ2-3; V: TRBV7-2; size: .; CDR3: CASSLLAGLFTDTQYF; DNA: TGTGCCAGCAGCTTATTAGCGGGACTATTCACAGATACGCAGTATTTT
D: .; J: TRBJ1-2; V: TRBV2; size: many; CDR3: CASNEDGNYGYTF; DNA: TGTGCCAGCAATGAGGACGGGAACTATGGCTACACCTTC
D: TRBD1; J: TRBJ1-3; V: TRBV4-1; size: .; CDR3: CASSPPGGSGNTIYF; DNA: TGCGCCAGCAGCCCCCCAGGGGGCTCTGGAAACACCATATATTTT
D: TRBD1; J: TRBJ2-3; V: TRBV24-1; size: many; CDR3: CATSDRGQGKDTQYF; DNA: TGTGCCACCAGTGATCGGGGACAGGGTAAAGATACGCAGTATTTT
D: TRBD1; J: TRBJ1-6; V: TRBV28; size: few; CDR3: CASSSTTPAGGPNSPLHF; DNA: TGTGCCAGCAGTTCAACTACCCCCGCAGGGGGCCCTAATTCACCCCTCCACTTT
D: TRBD2; J: TRBJ2-3; V: TRBV30; size: many; CDR3: CAWSPLAGGFTDTQYF; DNA: TGTGCCTGGAGCCCCCTAGCGGGAGGATTCACAGATACGCAGTATTTT
D: TRBD2; J: TRBJ2-7; V: TRBV20-1; size: many; CDR3: CSATSGTYEQYF; DNA: TGCAGTGCGACTAGCGGTACCTACGAGCAGTACTTC
D: .; J: TRBJ2-2; V: TRBV11-1; size: many; CDR3: CASSFKNTGELFF; DNA: TGTGCCAGCAGCTTTAAGAACACCGGGGAGCTGTTTTTT
D: TRBD1; J: TRBJ2-7; V: TRBV9; size: .; CDR3: CASSVGGQGGGSATREQYF; DNA: TGTGCCAGCAGCGTAGGTGGACAGGGGGGCGGGAGTGCCACGCGAGAGCAGTACTTC
D: .; J: TRBJ2-3; V: TRBV18; size: many; CDR3: CASSWSDTQYF; DNA: TGTGCCAGCTCATGGTCGGATACGCAGTATTTT
D: .; J: TRBJ2-2; V: TRBV28; size: few; CDR3: CASTQNTGELFF; DNA: TGTGCCAGCACTCAGAACACCGGGGAGCTGTTTTTT
D: .; J: TRBJ2-5; V: TRBV6-1; size: many; CDR3: CASSKGLQGTQYF; DNA: TGTGCCAGCAGTAAGGGACTCCAGGGGACCCAGTACTTC
D: .; J: TRBJ2-2; V: TRBV11-2; size: many; CDR3: CASSARLNTGELFF; DNA: TGTGCCAGCAGCGCTCGACTGAACACCGGGGAGCTGTTTTTT
D: TRBD1; J: TRBJ1-2; V: TRBV9; size: few; CDR3: CASSAPDRGLGYTF; DNA: TGTGCCAGCAGCGCCCCAGACAGGGGGCTTGGCTACACCTTC
D: TRBD1; J: TRBJ2-3; V: TRBV5-4; size: few; CDR3: CASSSPGGAKEVTDTQYF; DNA: TGTGCCAGCAGCAGCCCAGGGGGCGCGAAGGAAGTAACAGATACGCAGTATTTT
D: TRBD2; J: TRBJ2-5; V: TRBV27; size: many; CDR3: CASSVSPGGGQETQYF; DNA: TGTGCCAGCAGTGTCTCCCCGGGGGGGGGCCAAGAGACCCAGTACTTC
D: .; J: TRBJ2-7; V: TRBV20-1; size: many; CDR3: CSASGGAPIYEQYF; DNA: TGCAGTGCTAGTGGGGGGGCACCAATCTACGAGCAGTACTTC
D: .; J: TRBJ2-1; V: TRBV7-8; size: many; CDR3: CASSLETASYNEQFF; DNA: TGTGCCAGCAGCTTAGAGACGGCCTCCTACAATGAGCAGTTCTTC
D: .; J: TRBJ2-7; V: TRBV18; size: .; CDR3: CASSPLAPPYEQYF; DNA: TGTGCCAGCTCACCATTAGCCCCGCCCTACGAGCAGTACTTC
D: .; J: TRBJ2-5; V: TRBV2; size: many; CDR3: CASKDTRQETQYF; DNA: TGTGCCAGCAAAGATACCAGGCAAGAGACCCAGTACTTC
D: .; J: TRBJ2-7; V: TRBV2; size: few; CDR3: CASSLLTDSYEQYF; DNA: TGTGCCAGCAGCCTCCTGACAGACTCCTACGAGCAGTACTTC
D: .; J: TRBJ1-2; V: TRBV28; size: few; CDR3: CASSPTGARLYGYTF; DNA: TGTGCCAGCAGTCCGACAGGTGCCAGACTCTATGGCTACACCTTC